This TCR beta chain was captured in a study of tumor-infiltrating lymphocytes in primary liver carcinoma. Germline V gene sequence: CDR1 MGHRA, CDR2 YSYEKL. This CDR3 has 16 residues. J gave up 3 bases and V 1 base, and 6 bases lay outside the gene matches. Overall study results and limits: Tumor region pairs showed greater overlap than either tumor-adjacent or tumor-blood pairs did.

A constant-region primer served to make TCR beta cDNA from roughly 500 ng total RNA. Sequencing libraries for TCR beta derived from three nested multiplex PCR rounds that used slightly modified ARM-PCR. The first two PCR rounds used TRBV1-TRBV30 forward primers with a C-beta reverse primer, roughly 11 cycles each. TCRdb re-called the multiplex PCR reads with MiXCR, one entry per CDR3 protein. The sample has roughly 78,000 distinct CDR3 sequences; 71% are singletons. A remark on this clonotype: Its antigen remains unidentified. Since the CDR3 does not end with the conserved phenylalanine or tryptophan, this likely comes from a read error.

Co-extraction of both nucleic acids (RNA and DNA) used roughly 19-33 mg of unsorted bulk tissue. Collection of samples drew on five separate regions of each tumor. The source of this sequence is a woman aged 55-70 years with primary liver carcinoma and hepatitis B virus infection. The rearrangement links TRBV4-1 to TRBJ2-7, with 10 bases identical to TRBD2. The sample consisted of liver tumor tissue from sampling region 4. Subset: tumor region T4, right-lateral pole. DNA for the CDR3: TGCGCCAGCAGCCAAGGAAGCGGGAGGGCCCGCTACGAGCAGTACTTA. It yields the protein CASSQGSGRARYEQYL.